The clone carrying this T cell receptor beta chain was recorded once. Sequenced by immunoSEQ multiplex PCR; TCRdb stores in-frame clones only, minus some. The sample gives over 80,000 clones, 90% to 97% of which show up once; roughly 0.35% is in the top ten. Per the germline V gene, CDR1 is SGHRS and CDR2 is YFSETQ. V lost 3 bases to trimming and J lost 4 bases; unmatched junction nucleotides: 4. This CDR3 is built from 15 residues. The data derive from a study of technical replicates of blood from several donors. This TCR was recovered from a human donor in good health. Source material: T cells isolated from PBMCs. The gene calls are TRBV5-1 and TRBJ2-1, with 10 bases aligning to TRBD1. CDR3 sequence (DNA): TGCGCCAGCAGCTCCGGACAGGGGGAATACAATGAGCAGTTCTTC. Amino acids: CASSSGQGEYNEQFF.